This TCR beta chain was documented in a study of spatial heterogeneity in lung cancer. Notes on the study in general: Expanded intratumoral alpha and beta TCR counts tracked tumor mutation counts. Coverage estimated for tumor T cells reached 5.5% to 8.5% for alpha chains and around 12% for beta chains.

Time point given: sample taken at primary tumor resection. No cells were sorted before sequencing. The whole RNA sequenced was extracted from tumor, nontumor lung or frozen PBMC. TCR cDNA molecules were tagged individually, and each one carried a unique molecular identifier. TCRdb ran MiXCR on the 5' RACE reads and lists one entry per CDR3 protein. The sample holds roughly 5,000 distinct CDR3 sequences, approximately 8.4% seen once. The table lists this clonotype with many counts. Its specificity is unknown. Unmatched junction bases numbered 9, after V lost 3 bases and J lost 2 bases. This CDR3 contains 17 residues.

This TCR was sampled from a female donor with early-stage non-small cell lung cancer. The input for sequencing was lung tumor tissue, taken at surgery. The genes are TRBV12-3 or TRBV12-4 and TRBJ2-1; 8 bases match TRBD1. The CDR3 spells CASSFPTGQVPYNEQFF. CDR3 in DNA: TGTGCCAGCAGTTTCCCTACGGGACAGGTGCCCTACAATGAGCAGTTCTTC.